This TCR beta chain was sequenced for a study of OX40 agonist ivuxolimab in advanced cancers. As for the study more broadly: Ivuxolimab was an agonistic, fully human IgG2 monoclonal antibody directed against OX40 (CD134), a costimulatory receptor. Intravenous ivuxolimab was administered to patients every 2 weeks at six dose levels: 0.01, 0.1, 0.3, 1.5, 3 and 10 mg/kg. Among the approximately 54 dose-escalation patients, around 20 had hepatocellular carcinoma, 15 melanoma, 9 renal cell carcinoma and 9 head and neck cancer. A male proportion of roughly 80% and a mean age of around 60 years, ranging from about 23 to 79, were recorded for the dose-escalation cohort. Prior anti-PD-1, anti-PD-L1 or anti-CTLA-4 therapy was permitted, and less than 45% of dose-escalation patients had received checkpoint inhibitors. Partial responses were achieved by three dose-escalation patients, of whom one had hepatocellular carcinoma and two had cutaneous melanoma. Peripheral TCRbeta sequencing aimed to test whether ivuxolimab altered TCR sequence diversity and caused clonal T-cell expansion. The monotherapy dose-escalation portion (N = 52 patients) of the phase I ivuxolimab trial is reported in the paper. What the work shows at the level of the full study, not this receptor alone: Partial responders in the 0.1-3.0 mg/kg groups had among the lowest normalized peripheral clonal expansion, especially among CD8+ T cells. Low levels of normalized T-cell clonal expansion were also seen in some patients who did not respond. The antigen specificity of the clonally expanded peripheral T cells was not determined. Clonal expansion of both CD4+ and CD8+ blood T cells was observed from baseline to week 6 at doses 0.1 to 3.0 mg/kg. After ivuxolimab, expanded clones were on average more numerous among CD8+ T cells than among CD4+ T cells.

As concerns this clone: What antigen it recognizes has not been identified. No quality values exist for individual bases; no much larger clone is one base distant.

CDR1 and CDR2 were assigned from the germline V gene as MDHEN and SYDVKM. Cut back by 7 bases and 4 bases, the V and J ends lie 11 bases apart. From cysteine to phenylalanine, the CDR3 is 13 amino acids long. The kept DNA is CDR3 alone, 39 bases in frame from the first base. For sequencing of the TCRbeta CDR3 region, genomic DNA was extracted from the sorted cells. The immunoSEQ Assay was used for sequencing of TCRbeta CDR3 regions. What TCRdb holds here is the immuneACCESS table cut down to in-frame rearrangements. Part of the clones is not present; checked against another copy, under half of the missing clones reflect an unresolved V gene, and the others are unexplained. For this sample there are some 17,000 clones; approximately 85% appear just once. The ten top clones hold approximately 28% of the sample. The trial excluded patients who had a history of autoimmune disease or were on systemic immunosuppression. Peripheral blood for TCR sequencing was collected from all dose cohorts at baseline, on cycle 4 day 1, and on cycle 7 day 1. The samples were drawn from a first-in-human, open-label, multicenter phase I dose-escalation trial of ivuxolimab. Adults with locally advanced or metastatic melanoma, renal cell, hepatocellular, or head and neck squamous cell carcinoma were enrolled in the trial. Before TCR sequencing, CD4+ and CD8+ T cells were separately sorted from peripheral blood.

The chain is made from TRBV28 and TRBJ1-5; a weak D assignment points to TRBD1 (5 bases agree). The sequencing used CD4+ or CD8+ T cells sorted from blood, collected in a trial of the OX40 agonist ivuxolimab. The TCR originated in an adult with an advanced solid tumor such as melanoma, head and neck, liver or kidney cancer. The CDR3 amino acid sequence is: CASTRGVNQPQHF. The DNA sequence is TGTGCCAGCACTCGGGGGGTGAATCAGCCCCAGCATTTT.